These 24 T cell receptor beta chains were sequenced from one sample in a study of a mutant IDH1 vaccine in newly diagnosed glioma. Their antigen targets remain unknown. Noted time point: week 11, during vaccination. In the vaccine, a single dose held 300 ug of the mutant IDH1 20-mer peptide, along with topical imiquimod. Using immunoSEQ multiplex PCR, the repertoire was profiled, and TCRdb retains in-frame clones only, with some absent. This table holds about 130,000 clones, around 80% found once. Sample: PBMCs, taken from a glioma patient whose treatment included an IDH1 peptide vaccine. Source of these receptors: a man in his forties with glioma.

The chain combines TRBV10-3 with TRBJ1-2, with no clear D. This CDR3 is 12 amino acids long. CDR1 and CDR2 from the germline V gene are ENHRY and SYGVKD. V lost 7 bases, J lost 3 bases, and 9 bases lay in between. The DNA of the CDR3 is TGTGCCATCAACTCGGGAGACTATGGCTACACCTTC. Its protein is CAINSGDYGYTF.

This clone was detected once. The J gene is TRBJ1-5, the V gene TRBV5-6, with a possible D match to TRBD1 (6 bases). The CDR3 consists of 15 residues. CDR1 SGHDT and CDR2 YYEEEE come from the germline V gene. V was shortened by 4 bases and J by 4 bases, with 15 bases between the two germline ends. The CDR3 spells CASSLRQVSNQPQHF. The CDR3, as DNA: TGTGCCAGCAGCCTCAGACAGGTCTCTAATCAGCCCCAGCATTTT.

The chain carries TRBV11-2 and TRBJ2-7, with unresolved D. This CDR3 contains 11 residues. Trimming pared 0 bases from V and 3 bases from J, leaving 0 bases between. The germline CDR1 and CDR2 sequences are SGHAT and FQNNGV. CDR3: CASSLDYEQYF. Here the CDR3 DNA reads TGTGCCAGCAGCTTAGACTACGAGCAGTACTTC.

This clone appeared once. The chain has TRBV7-8 and TRBJ2-7, with D hard to call. This CDR3 is 13 amino acids long. Per germline, CDR1 SGHVS and CDR2 FQNEAQ. The germline V and J ends were trimmed by 5 bases and 2 bases, with 10 bases remaining between them. The chain's CDR3 is CASSPTGPYEQYF. In DNA, the CDR3 is TGTGCCAGCAGCCCGACCGGCCCCTACGAGCAGTACTTC.

This clone has a single count. The chain recombines TRBV25-1 with TRBJ1-6; a possible D gene is TRBD1 (5 bases). Trimming took off 2 bases at V and 6 bases at J, with 14 bases between the two ends. Per germline, CDR1 MGHDK and CDR2 SYGVNS. CDR3 length: 16 amino acids. Here the CDR3 reads CASSELQASFNSPLHF. As DNA, the CDR3 is TGTGCCAGCAGTGAACTACAGGCTAGCTTTAATTCACCCCTCCACTTT. The variable domain in full, with the rest retrieved from reference TRBV25-1 and TRBJ1-6, is EADIYQTPRYLVIGTGKKITLECSQTMGHDKMYWYQQDPGMELHLIHYSYGVNSTEKGDLSSESTVSRIRTEHFPLTLESARPSHTSQYLCASSELQASFNSPLHFGNGTRLTVT.

The chain carries TRBV9 and TRBJ2-7; 10 nucleotides line up with TRBD1. The CDR3 loop spans 16 amino acids. In germline, CDR1 is SGDLS, CDR2 YYNGEE. The J segment lost 7 bases and the V segment lost 3 bases, leaving 13 bases of the junction unmatched. DNA for the CDR3: TGTGCCAGCAGCGCCCGGGCCGGGACAGGGGCGGGAGAGCAGTACTTC. As protein: CASSARAGTGAGEQYF.

The V call is TRBV30, the J call TRBJ2-1; 12 bases map to TRBD2. The ends lost 0 bases at V and 7 bases at J; junction bases unmatched: 7. Germline V gene data show CDR1 as GTSNPN and CDR2 as SVGIG (reference sequence). This CDR3 region has 16 residues. The CDR3 nucleotides are TGTGCCTGGAGTGTAATTGCTAGCGGGAGGGTGAATGAGCAGTTCTTC. Translating gives CAWSVIASGRVNEQFF.

DNA of the CDR3: TGCGCCAGCAGTGAAGAAAGGGGGACTTTCTTT. Residues: CASSEERGTFF. V and J are TRBV10-2 and TRBJ1-1; D may be TRBD1 (6 bases). Germline V gives CDR1 WSHSY, CDR2 SAAADI. The ends were cut back, 3 bases at V and 12 bases at J, with 11 bases in the middle. The CDR3 is 11 amino acids.

J is TRBJ2-3 and V is TRBV4-2; D remains ambiguous. CDR1 and CDR2 from the germline V gene are LGHNA and YNFKEQ. The CDR3 length is 15 residues. V was pared by 0 bases and J by 6 bases, with 13 bases between. CDR3 residues: CASSQDLGAADTQYF. The CDR3 nucleotides read TGTGCCAGCAGCCAAGATCTGGGCGCGGCGGATACGCAGTATTTT.

The rearrangement joins TRBV7-9 to TRBJ1-2; unclear D gene. V was trimmed by 5 bases and J by 4 bases, leaving 11 bases between them. CDR3 size: 13 residues. The germline CDR1 and CDR2 sequences are SEHNR and FQNEAQ (reference sequence). The CDR3 is CASSPGEGYGYTF. The CDR3 DNA reads as TGTGCCAGCAGCCCCGGTGAGGGCTATGGCTACACCTTC. The full variable domain, completed using reference TRBV7-9 and TRBJ1-2, is DTGVSQNPRHKITKRGQNVTFRCDPISEHNRLYWYRQTLGQGPEFLTYFQNEAQLEKSRLLSDRFSAERPKGSFSTLEIQRTEQGDSAMYLCASSPGEGYGYTFGSGTRLTVV.

The table lists this clone with a few counts. The chain uses TRBV6-5 and TRBJ2-3; D might be TRBD1 (7 bases). Looked up from germline, CDR1 is MNHEY and CDR2 is SVGAGI. The ends were cut back, 5 bases at V and 2 bases at J, with 11 bases in the middle. This CDR3 is built from 14 residues. CDR3 DNA: TGTGCCAGCAGTGCAGGGGGGACCACAGATACGCAGTATTTT. This translates into CASSAGGTTDTQYF.

The CDR3 sequence is CASSFPLPGLAGGEETQYF. The CDR3 nucleotides read TGTGCCAGCAGCTTTCCGCTCCCTGGACTAGCGGGAGGCGAAGAGACCCAGTACTTC. V gene TRBV11-2 combines with J gene TRBJ2-5; 14 positions match TRBD2. The CDR3 consists of 19 residues. CDR1 and CDR2 (germline): SGHAT, FQNNGV. J lost 3 bases, V lost 3 bases, and 12 bases had no gene match.

This sequence joins TRBV5-1 and TRBJ2-7, with D maybe TRBD1 (6 bases). The CDR3 spans 14 residues. The germline gives CDR1 SGHRS, CDR2 YFSETQ. Trimming took 1 base from V and 3 from J, leaving 11 bases between them. The CDR3 loop reads CASSLNRDFYEQYF. The CDR3 region has the DNA TGCGCCAGCAGCTTGAACAGGGATTTCTACGAGCAGTACTTC.

This chain links TRBV7-6 with TRBJ2-7, with 11 bases lining up with TRBD2. The CDR3 is 15 amino acids. Germline CDR1 is SGHVS and CDR2 is FNYEAQ. The J segment lost 4 bases and the V segment lost 4 bases, leaving 6 bases of the junction unmatched. The CDR3 nucleotides are TGTGCCAGCAGCTCGCTAGCGGGAGGAGGGTACGAGCAGTACTTC. Its translation is CASSSLAGGGYEQYF.

The J gene is TRBJ2-7, the V gene TRBV7-2; 13 bases are shared with TRBD2. The CDR3 length is 16 residues. Germline V CDR1 and CDR2: SGHTA, FQGNSA. V was clipped by 5 bases and J by 6 bases; unmatched bases: 10. In DNA, the CDR3 is TGTGCCAGCAGCGAGACGGGACTAGCGGGATTCTCCGAGCAGTACTTC. Amino acid sequence: CASSETGLAGFSEQYF.

This clone was recorded once. This chain uses TRBV7-8 with TRBJ1-2; TRBD1 matches at 9 bases. The V segment lost 5 bases and the J segment 4 bases; nucleotides outside the gene matches: 5. Germline-derived CDR1 and CDR2 are SGHVS and FQNEAQ. This CDR3 contains 14 residues. In nucleotides, the CDR3 is TGTGCCAGCAGCCCACAGGGGGCGTCCTATGGCTACACCTTC. Protein sequence: CASSPQGASYGYTF.

The chain carries TRBV19 and TRBJ1-5; a weak D match, TRBD1 (5 bases). CDR3 length equals 13 residues. The germline V gene encodes CDR1 LNHDA and CDR2 SQIVND (reference sequence). V was trimmed by 10 bases and J by 5 bases, leaving 15 bases between them. CDR3 in DNA: TGTGCCACCCGGGGACCCCAATATCAGCCCCAGCATTTT. Its translation: CATRGPQYQPQHF.

The rearrangement joins TRBV18 to TRBJ2-7, with D possibly TRBD2 on 6 matching bases. V dropped 3 bases and J dropped 0 bases, with 9 bases sitting between them. The CDR3 runs 14 residues. Germline loops: CDR1 KGHSH, CDR2 LQKENI. The CDR3 coding sequence is TGTGCCAGCTCACCGTCGGGGGACTCCTACGAGCAGTACTTC. This encodes CASSPSGDSYEQYF.

This clone was counted a few times. This rearrangement joins TRBV5-4 to TRBJ2-1; a weak D match, TRBD1 (6 bases). The V gene's germline CDR1 is SGHNT and CDR2 YYREEE (reference sequence). The CDR3 is 15 amino acids. V lost 4 bases to trimming and J lost 2 bases, with 13 bases between them. The CDR3 DNA sequence: TGTGCCAGCAGCATGGACAGAATAACCTACAATGAGCAGTTCTTC. It codes for CASSMDRITYNEQFF.

V gene TRBV5-4 combines with J gene TRBJ1-4; 7 bases are shared with TRBD1. The ends lost 4 bases at V and 4 bases at J; junction bases unmatched: 7. The CDR3 is 15 amino acids. CDR1 and CDR2 from the germline V gene are SGHNT and YYREEE (reference sequence). Here the CDR3 DNA reads TGTGCCAGCAGCCCAGGACAGGTCGTTAATGAAAAACTGTTTTTT. Its translation is CASSPGQVVNEKLFF.

The chain combines TRBV9 with TRBJ2-7; TRBD2 is a possible D gene (5 bases). The CDR3 extends over 15 amino acids. In germline, CDR1 is SGDLS, CDR2 YYNGEE. The V end lost 3 bases, the J end lost 4 bases, and 17 bases lay between the germline ends. The CDR3 sequence: CASSEGPGGGYEQYF. Here the CDR3 DNA reads TGTGCCAGCAGCGAGGGCCCCGGTGGCGGGTACGAGCAGTACTTC.

This rearrangement joins TRBV9 to TRBJ2-7; D is possibly TRBD1 (6 bases). V was pared by 5 bases and J by 1 base, with 10 bases between. This CDR3 is 13 amino acids long. Germline V CDR1 and CDR2: SGDLS, YYNGEE. The CDR3 region is CASRPDSSYEQYF. In DNA form, the CDR3 reads TGTGCCAGCAGACCGGACAGTTCCTACGAGCAGTACTTC.

CDR3 sequence (DNA): TGCAGCGGCTTATCCGGGACAGGCAATGAGCAGTTCTTC. Translation: CSGLSGTGNEQFF. The V gene is TRBV29-1, the J gene TRBJ2-1; 8 nucleotides align to TRBD1. V dropped 7 bases and J dropped 6; count of bases not matched to a gene: 8. The CDR3 contains 13 residues. CDR1 SQVTM and CDR2 ANQGSEA come from the germline V gene.

About this clone: This same CDR3 is encoded by further DNA sequences in the sample. V and J are TRBV5-1 and TRBJ2-7; TRBD1 matches 7 bases. The V gene's germline CDR1 is SGHRS and CDR2 YFSETQ. This CDR3 has 14 amino acids. V lost 4 bases to trimming and J lost 1 base; unmatched junction nucleotides: 5. In nucleotides, the CDR3 is TGCGCCAGCAGCCGGGACAGCTATTCCTACGAGCAGTACTTC. Encoded protein: CASSRDSYSYEQYF.